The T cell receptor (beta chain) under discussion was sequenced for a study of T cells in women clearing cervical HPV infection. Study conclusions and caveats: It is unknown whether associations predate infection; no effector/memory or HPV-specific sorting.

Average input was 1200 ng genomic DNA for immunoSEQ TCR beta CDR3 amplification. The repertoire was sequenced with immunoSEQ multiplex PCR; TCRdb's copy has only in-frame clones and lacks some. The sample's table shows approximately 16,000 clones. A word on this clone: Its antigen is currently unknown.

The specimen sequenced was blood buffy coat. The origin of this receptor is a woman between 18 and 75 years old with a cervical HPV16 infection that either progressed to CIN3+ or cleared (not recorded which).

CDR3 in amino acids: CSGGGYTDTQYF. The CDR3 bases that were read are TGCAGCGGCGGGGGGTACACAGATACG. The chain carries TRBV29-1 and TRBJ2-3; 8 bases map to TRBD2. The read ends 3 residues early relative to the CDR3; the germline J gene fills the gap. The CDR3 is 12 amino acids. CDR1 and CDR2 (germline): SQVTM, ANQGSEA. Trimming cost V 7 bases and J 2 bases; bases outside gene matches: 2.